Included here is one T cell receptor beta chain sequence, with context. Using immunoSEQ multiplex PCR, the repertoire was profiled, and TCRdb retains in-frame clones only, with some absent. The table records approximately 35,000 clones, approximately 94% of them present only once. V lost 5 bases and J lost 0; bases outside the gene matches: 3. Germline lookup yields CDR1 MNHNS and CDR2 SASEGT. The CDR3 is 15 amino acids. Time point meaning: newly diagnosed, previously untreated cHL patient sample. Comparison PBMCs came from previously untreated, newly diagnosed classical Hodgkin lymphoma patients. These data belong to a study of PD-1 blockade in classical Hodgkin lymphoma.

The rearrangement joins TRBV6-1 to TRBJ2-1; the match to TRBD2 covers 8 bases. The specimen was peripheral blood mononuclear cells (PBMCs). This TCR was sampled from a human donor with classical Hodgkin lymphoma. The CDR3 protein is CASSPTSVSYNEQFF. The DNA of the CDR3 is TGTGCCAGCAGTCCGACTAGCGTCTCCTACAATGAGCAGTTCTTC.